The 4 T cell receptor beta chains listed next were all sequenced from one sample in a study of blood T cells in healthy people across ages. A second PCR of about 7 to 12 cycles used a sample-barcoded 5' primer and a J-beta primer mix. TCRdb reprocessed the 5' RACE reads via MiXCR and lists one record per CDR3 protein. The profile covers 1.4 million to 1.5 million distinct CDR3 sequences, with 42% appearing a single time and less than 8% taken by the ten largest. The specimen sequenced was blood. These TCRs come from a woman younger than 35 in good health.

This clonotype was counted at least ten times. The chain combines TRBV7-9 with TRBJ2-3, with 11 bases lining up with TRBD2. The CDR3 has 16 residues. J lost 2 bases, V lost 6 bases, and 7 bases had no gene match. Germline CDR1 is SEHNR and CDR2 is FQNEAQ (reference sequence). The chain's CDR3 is CASSPGTSGDTDTQYF. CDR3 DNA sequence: TGTGCCAGCAGTCCCGGGACTAGCGGAGACACAGATACGCAGTATTTT.

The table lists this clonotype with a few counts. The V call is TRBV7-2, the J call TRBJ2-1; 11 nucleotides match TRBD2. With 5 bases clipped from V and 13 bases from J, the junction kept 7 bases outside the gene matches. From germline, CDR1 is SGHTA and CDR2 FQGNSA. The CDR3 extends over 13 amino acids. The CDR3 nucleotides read TGTGCCAGCAGCGCTGAAGGACTAGCGGGTCAGTTCTTC. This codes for CASSAEGLAGQFF. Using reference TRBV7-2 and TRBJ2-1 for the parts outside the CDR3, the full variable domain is GAGVSQSPSNKVTEKGKDVELRCDPISGHTALYWYRQSLGQGLEFLIYFQGNSAPDKSGLPSDRFSAERTGGSVSTLTIQRTQQEDSAVYLCASSAEGLAGQFFGPGTRLTVL.

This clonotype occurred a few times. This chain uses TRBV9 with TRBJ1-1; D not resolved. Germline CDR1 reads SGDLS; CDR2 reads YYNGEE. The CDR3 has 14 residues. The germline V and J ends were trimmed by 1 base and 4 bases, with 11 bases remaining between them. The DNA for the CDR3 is TGTGCCAGCAGCGTAATCGGGGAGGCCACTGAAGCTTTCTTT. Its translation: CASSVIGEATEAFF.

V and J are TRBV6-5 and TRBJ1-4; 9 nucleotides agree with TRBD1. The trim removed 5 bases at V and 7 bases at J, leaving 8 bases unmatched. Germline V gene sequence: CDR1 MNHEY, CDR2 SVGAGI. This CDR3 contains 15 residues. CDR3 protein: CASSRKQGASEKLFF. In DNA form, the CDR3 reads TGTGCCAGCAGTAGAAAACAGGGGGCTAGTGAAAAACTGTTTTTT.